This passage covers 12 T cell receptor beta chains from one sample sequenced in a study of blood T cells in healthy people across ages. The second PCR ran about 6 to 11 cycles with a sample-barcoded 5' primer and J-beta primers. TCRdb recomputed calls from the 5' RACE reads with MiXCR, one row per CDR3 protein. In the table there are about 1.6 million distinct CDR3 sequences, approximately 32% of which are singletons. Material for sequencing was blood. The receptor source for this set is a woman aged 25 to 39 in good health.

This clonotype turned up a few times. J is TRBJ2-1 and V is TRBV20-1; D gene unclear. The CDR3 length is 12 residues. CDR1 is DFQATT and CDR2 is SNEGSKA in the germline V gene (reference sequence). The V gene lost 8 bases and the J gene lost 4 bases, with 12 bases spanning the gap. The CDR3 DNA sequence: TGCAGTTCCGGACCGACTTACAATGAGCAGTTCTTC. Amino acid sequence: CSSGPTYNEQFF.

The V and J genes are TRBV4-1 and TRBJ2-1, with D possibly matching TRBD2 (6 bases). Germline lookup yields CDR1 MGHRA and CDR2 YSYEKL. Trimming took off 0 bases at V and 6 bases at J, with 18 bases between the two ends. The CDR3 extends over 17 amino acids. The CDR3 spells CASSQDLRRDGLNEQFF. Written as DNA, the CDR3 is TGCGCCAGCAGCCAAGACCTGCGGCGGGACGGTCTCAATGAGCAGTTCTTC.

The chain's CDR3 is CASSPQAYGGNQPQHF. Written as DNA, the CDR3 is TGTGCCAGCAGCCCCCAGGCCTATGGGGGCAATCAGCCCCAGCATTTT. V is TRBV2 and J is TRBJ1-5; D is uncertain. The V and J ends lost 6 bases and 2 bases respectively, with 17 bases between them. CDR3 length: 16 residues. CDR1 is SNHLY and CDR2 is FYNNEI in the germline V gene.

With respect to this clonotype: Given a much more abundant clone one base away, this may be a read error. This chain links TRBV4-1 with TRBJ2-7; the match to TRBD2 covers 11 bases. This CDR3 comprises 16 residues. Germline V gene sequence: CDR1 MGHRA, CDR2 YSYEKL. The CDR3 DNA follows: TGCGCCAGCAACCAAGTTGAGACTAGCGGGACCTACGAGCAGTACTTC. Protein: CASNQVETSGTYEQYF.

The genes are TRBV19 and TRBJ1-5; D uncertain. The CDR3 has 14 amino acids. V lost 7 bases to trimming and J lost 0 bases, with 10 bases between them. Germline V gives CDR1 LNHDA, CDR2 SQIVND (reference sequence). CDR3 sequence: CASIGDYSNQPQHF. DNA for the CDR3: TGTGCCAGTATCGGGGATTATAGCAATCAGCCCCAGCATTTT.

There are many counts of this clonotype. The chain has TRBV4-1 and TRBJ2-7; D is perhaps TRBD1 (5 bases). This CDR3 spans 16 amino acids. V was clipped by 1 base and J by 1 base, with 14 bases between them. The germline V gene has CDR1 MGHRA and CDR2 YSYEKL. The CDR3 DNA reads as TGCGCCAGCAGCCAAGTTTCCACAGGACGATCCTACGAGCAGTACTTC. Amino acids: CASSQVSTGRSYEQYF.

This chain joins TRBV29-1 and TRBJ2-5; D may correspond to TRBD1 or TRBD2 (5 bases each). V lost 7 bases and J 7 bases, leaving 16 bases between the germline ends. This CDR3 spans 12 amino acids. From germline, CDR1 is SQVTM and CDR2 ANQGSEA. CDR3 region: CSAHLSGGTQYF. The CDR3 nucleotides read TGCAGCGCACACCTCTCTGGGGGGACCCAGTACTTC.

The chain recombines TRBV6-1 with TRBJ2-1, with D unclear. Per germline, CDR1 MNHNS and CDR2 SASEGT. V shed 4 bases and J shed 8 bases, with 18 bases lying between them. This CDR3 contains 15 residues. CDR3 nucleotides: TGTGCCAGCAGTGTCCAGCGCCCACGTAAGGATGAGCAGTTCTTC. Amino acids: CASSVQRPRKDEQFF.

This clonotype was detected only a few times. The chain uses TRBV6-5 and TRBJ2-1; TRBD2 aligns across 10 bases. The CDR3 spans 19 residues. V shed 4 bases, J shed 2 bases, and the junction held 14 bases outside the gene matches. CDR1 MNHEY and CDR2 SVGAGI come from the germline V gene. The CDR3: CASSSSHPIAGGPYNEQFF. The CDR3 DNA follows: TGTGCCAGCAGTTCCTCACACCCCATAGCGGGAGGACCCTACAATGAGCAGTTCTTC.

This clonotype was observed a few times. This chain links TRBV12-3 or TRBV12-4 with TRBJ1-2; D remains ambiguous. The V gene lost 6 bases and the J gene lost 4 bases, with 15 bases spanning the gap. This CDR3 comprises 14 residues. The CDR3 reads CASSLLGPRYGYTF. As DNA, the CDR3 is TGTGCCAGCAGCCTCCTCGGGCCCCGCTATGGCTACACCTTC.

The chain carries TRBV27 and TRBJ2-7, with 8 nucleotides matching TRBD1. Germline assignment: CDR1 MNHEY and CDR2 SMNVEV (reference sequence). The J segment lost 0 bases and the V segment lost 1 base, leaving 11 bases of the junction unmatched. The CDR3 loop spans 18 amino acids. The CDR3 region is CASSLLGKRQGFSYEQYF. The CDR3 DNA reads TGTGCCAGCAGTTTATTGGGAAAACGACAGGGGTTCTCCTACGAGCAGTACTTC.

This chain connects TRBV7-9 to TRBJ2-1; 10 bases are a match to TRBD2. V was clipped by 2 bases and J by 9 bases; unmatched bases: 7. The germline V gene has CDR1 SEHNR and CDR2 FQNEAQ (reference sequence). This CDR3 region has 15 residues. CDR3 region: CASSLLSGGALEQFF. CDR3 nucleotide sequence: TGTGCCAGCAGCTTACTCAGCGGGGGGGCCCTTGAGCAGTTCTTC.